A selection of T cell receptor beta chains follows, all from one sample in a study of T cell repertoires in cytomegalovirus infection. TCRdb reprocessed the reads with MiXCR, giving one entry per CDR3 protein. Of hundreds of thousands of distinct CDR3 sequences listed, 32% are singletons. These TCRs are of unknown antigen specificity. Specimen: cultured CD8+ T cells from PBMCs, collected from culture after CMV antigen stimulation. The source of these receptors is a human donor in good health (CMV status not recorded). Some clones in this sample may be carry-over from other donors' samples. The CDR3 runs from the conserved cysteine through the conserved F or W. Each record gives: D gene, V gene, J gene, clone size, CDR3 DNA, CDR3 protein. A D gene is named only where the DNA matches it firmly. The size entry is marked missing in some rows and otherwise reads once, few, many or a size class.

d_call: -
v_call: TRBV20-1
j_call: TRBJ2-1
clone_size: -
cdr3_nt: TGCAGTGCTAGTGTGACAGCTCCTGCTGAGCAGTTCTTC
cdr3_aa: CSASVTAPAEQFF

d_call: -
v_call: TRBV27
j_call: TRBJ1-5
clone_size: -
cdr3_nt: TGTGCCAGCAGCTCCGGGGGGCTCTATTATAGCAATCAGCCCCAGCATTTT
cdr3_aa: CASSSGGLYYSNQPQHF

d_call: TRBD2
v_call: TRBV4-1
j_call: TRBJ2-4
clone_size: -
cdr3_nt: TGCGCCAGCAGCCAAGACCCCTGCGGGGGGGGGCAAAACATTCAGTACTTC
cdr3_aa: CASSQDPCGGGQNIQYF

d_call: TRBD1
v_call: TRBV6-6
j_call: TRBJ1-1
clone_size: -
cdr3_nt: TGTGCCAGCAGCAAGTATCGACAGGGAGAGAACACTGAAGCTTTCTTT
cdr3_aa: CASSKYRQGENTEAFF

d_call: -
v_call: TRBV12-3/TRBV12-4
j_call: TRBJ2-2
clone_size: -
cdr3_nt: TGTGCCAGCAGGACCTTCGGGGGCCTAAACACCGGGGAGCTGTTTTTT
cdr3_aa: CASRTFGGLNTGELFF

d_call: -
v_call: TRBV7-7
j_call: TRBJ2-2
clone_size: many
cdr3_nt: TGTGCCGCGGGGCGGGCGAGGACCGGGGAGCTGTTTTTT
cdr3_aa: CAAGRARTGELFF

d_call: -
v_call: TRBV7-9
j_call: TRBJ2-7
clone_size: -
cdr3_nt: TGTGCCAGCAGCTTATTACAGGTAGTCGAGCAGTACTTC
cdr3_aa: CASSLLQVVEQYF

d_call: -
v_call: TRBV4-3
j_call: TRBJ2-2
clone_size: -
cdr3_nt: TGCGCCAGCAGCCAAGAAAGGCAGTACACCGGGGAGCTGTTTTTT
cdr3_aa: CASSQERQYTGELFF

d_call: -
v_call: TRBV7-9
j_call: TRBJ2-3
clone_size: few
cdr3_nt: TGTGCCAGCAGCTTAGTATCAGGGGCGGGCACAGATACGCAGTATTTT
cdr3_aa: CASSLVSGAGTDTQYF

d_call: -
v_call: TRBV19
j_call: TRBJ2-1
clone_size: -
cdr3_nt: TGTGCCAGTAGTATACAGCACTCGGGACACAATGAGCAGTTCTTC
cdr3_aa: CASSIQHSGHNEQFF